The rows below give T cell receptor beta chains drawn from one sample of a study of identical twins. TCRdb fed the 5' RACE reads into MiXCR, producing one record per CDR3 protein. The sample yields hundreds of thousands of distinct CDR3 sequences, 20% to 25% seen once. This sample was also put to use in a study of yellow fever vaccine responses in identical twins.

The sequenced sample consisted of CD4+ T cells sorted from blood. The receptors were sampled from a woman aged 18 to 35 in good health. Both conserved end residues are part of each CDR3. A D gene is named only where the DNA matches it firmly. Clone size is shown for a subset of rows, as once, few, many or a class of expanded clone.

cdr3_aa | cdr3_nt | clone_size | j_call | d_call | cdr3_length | v_call
CASSFLIIRGEQFF | TGTGCCAGCAGCTTTTTGATCATACGGGGTGAACAGTTCTTC | NA | TRBJ2-1 | NA | 14 | TRBV5-6
CANSNEGTSFNEQFF | TGTGCCAACTCAAACGAAGGGACTTCCTTCAATGAGCAGTTCTTC | NA | TRBJ2-1 | NA | 15 | TRBV6-1
CASSPGLAETSYNEQFF | TGTGCCAGCAGCCCCGGACTAGCGGAGACATCCTACAATGAGCAGTTCTTC | NA | TRBJ2-1 | TRBD2 | 17 | TRBV4-2
CASSPPAGAGSSGANVLTF | TGTGCCAGCAGTCCCCCCGCGGGGGCAGGGAGCTCTGGGGCCAACGTCCTGACTTTC | NA | TRBJ2-6 | NA | 19 | TRBV12-3/TRBV12-4
CASSLFLGQGSDTQYF | TGTGCCAGCAGCTTATTTCTCGGACAGGGGTCAGATACGCAGTATTTT | NA | TRBJ2-3 | TRBD1 | 16 | TRBV7-6
CSAHRRDANTGELFF | TGCAGTGCTCACCGGAGGGATGCGAACACCGGGGAGCTGTTTTTT | few | TRBJ2-2 | NA | 15 | TRBV20-1
CSARIQGLSGANVLTF | TGCAGTGCTAGGATACAGGGCCTCTCTGGGGCCAACGTCCTGACTTTC | NA | TRBJ2-6 | NA | 16 | TRBV20-1
CASSPTGANVLTF | TGTGCCAGCTCACCTACCGGGGCCAACGTCCTGACTTTC | once | TRBJ2-6 | NA | 13 | TRBV18
CASSFWSRTEAFF | TGTGCCAGCAGTTTCTGGTCACGCACTGAAGCTTTCTTT | NA | TRBJ1-1 | NA | 13 | TRBV12-3/TRBV12-4
CASSLNYRETQYF | TGTGCCAGCAGTTTAAACTACCGAGAGACCCAGTACTTC | few | TRBJ2-5 | NA | 13 | TRBV12-3/TRBV12-4